This T cell receptor beta chain was retrieved from a study of response to subunit inactivated influenza vaccine. General study results and limits: Only a handful of new T cells, the authors suggested, are recruited with each seasonal influenza vaccination.

TCRdb re-called the RT-PCR reads with MiXCR, one entry per CDR3 protein. The sample holds 550,000 to 650,000 distinct CDR3 sequences; approximately 12% are singletons and the top ten take 10% to 13%. This clonotype showed up many times. The antigen is unknown. There are 16 residues in the CDR3. The V and J ends lost 7 bases and 0 bases respectively, with 19 bases between them. Germline-derived CDR1 and CDR2 are MNHEY and SVGEGT. This sequence joins TRBV6-2 or TRBV6-3 and TRBJ2-7; D perhaps matches TRBD1 (6 bases). The input for sequencing was PBMCs from blood, taken on the day of vaccination. The origin of this receptor is a man aged 50-60 years who received an inactivated influenza vaccine. The CDR3 is CASTLYGGQSSYEQYF. In DNA form, the CDR3 reads TGTGCCAGCACCCTCTATGGGGGCCAAAGCTCCTACGAGCAGTACTTC.